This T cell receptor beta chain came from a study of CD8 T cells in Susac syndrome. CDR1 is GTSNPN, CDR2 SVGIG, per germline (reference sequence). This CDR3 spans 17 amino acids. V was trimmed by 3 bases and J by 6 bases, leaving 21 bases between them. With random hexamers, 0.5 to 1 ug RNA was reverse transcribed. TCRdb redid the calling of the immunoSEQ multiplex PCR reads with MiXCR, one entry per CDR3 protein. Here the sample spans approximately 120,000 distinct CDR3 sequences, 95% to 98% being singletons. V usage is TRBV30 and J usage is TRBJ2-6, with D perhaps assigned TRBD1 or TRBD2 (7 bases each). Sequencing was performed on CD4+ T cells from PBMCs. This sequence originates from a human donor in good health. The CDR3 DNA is TGTGCCTGGAGGGGAGGGACAGCAATCTGGGAGGCCAACGTCCTGACTTTC. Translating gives CAWRGGTAIWEANVLTF. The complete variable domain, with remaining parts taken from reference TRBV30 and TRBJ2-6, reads SQTIHQWPATLVQPVGSPLSLECTVEGTSNPNLYWYRQAAGRGLQLLFYSVGIGQISSEVPQNLSASRPQDRQFILSSKKLLLSDSGFYLCAWRGGTAIWEANVLTFGAGSRLTVL.